The clone carrying this T cell receptor beta chain is a singleton in its sample. The antigen remains undetermined. The V and J ends lost 0 bases and 5 bases respectively, with 8 bases between them. The CDR3 spans 14 residues. Germline loops: CDR1 SGHRS, CDR2 YFSETQ. The sample is drawn from a study of T cell responses to AZD1222 COVID-19 vaccine. TCRdb's table, derived via immunoSEQ multiplex PCR, lists solely in-frame clones and lacks some. The profile shows roughly 99,000 clones, 70% to 90% of them singletons. General study results and limits: Variant regions that are unmutated are reportedly the target of nearly half of spike-specific TCRs. Only a handful of AZD1222 recipients, more than 5 in all, had baseline seropositivity.

V is TRBV5-1 and J is TRBJ1-4; D is undetermined. This sample comprised peripheral blood, obtained 28 days after the second AZD1222 dose. This receptor was identified in an adult who received the AZD1222 COVID-19 vaccine. DNA of the CDR3: TGCGCCAGCAGCTTGGTTGCAGCAAATGAAAAACTGTTTTTT. Translated, it gives CASSLVAANEKLFF.